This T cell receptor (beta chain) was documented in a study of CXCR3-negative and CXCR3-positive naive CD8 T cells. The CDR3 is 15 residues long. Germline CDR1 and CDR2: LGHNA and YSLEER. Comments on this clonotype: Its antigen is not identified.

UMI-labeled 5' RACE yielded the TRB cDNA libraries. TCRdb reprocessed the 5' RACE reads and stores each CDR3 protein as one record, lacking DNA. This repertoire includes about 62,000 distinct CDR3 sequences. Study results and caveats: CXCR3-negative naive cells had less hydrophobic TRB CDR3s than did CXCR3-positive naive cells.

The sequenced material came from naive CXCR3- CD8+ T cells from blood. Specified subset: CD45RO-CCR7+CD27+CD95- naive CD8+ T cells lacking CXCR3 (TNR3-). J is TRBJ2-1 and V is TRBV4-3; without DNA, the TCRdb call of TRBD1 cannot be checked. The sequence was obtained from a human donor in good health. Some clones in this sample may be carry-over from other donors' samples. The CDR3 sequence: CASSPSRTAYNEQFF.